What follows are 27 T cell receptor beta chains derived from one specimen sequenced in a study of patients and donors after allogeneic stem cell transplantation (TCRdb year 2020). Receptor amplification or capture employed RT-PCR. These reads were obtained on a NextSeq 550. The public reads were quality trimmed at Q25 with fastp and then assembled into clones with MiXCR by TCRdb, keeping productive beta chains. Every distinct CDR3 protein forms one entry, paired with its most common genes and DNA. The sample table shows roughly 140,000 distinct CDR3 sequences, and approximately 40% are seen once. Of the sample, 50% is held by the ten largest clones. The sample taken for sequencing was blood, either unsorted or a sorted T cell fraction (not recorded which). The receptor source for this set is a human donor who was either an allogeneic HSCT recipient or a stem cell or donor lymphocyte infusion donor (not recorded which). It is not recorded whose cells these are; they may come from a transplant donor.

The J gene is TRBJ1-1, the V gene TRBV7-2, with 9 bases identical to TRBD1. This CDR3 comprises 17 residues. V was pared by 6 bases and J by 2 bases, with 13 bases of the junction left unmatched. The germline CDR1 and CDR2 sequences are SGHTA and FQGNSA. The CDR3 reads CASRSLPPGQGNTEAFF. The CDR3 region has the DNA TGTGCCAGCAGGTCCTTACCCCCGGGACAGGGCAACACTGAAGCTTTCTTT.

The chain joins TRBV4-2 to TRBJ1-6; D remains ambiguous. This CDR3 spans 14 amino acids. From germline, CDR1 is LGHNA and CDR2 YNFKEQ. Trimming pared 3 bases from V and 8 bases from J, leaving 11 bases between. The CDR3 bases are TGTGCCAGCAGCCAGAGGTCCATCGATTCACCCCTCCACTTT. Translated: CASSQRSIDSPLHF.

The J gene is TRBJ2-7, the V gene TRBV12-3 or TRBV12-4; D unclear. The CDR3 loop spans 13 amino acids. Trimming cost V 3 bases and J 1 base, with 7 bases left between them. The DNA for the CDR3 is TGTGCCAGCAGTTTCTCGGGTTCCTACGAGCAGTACTTC. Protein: CASSFSGSYEQYF.

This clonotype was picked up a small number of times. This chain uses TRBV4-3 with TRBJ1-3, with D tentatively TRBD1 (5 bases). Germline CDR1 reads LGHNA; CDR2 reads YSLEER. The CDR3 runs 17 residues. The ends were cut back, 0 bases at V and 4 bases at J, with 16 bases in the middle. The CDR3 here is CASSQDWRGVMGNTIYF. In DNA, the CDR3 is TGCGCCAGCAGCCAAGACTGGAGGGGAGTTATGGGAAACACCATATATTTT.

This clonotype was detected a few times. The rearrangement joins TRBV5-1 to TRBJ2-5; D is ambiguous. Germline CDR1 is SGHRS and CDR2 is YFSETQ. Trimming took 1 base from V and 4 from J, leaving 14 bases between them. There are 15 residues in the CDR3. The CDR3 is CASSLIRMVGETQYF. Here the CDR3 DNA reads TGCGCCAGCAGCTTGATTCGGATGGTCGGAGAGACCCAGTACTTC.

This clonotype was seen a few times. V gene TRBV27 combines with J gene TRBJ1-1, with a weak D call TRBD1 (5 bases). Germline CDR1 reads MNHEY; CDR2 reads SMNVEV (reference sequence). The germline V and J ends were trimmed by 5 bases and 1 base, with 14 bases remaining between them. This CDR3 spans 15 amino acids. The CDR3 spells CASSPHQGENTEAFF. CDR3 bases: TGTGCCAGCAGTCCTCACCAGGGAGAGAACACTGAAGCTTTCTTT.

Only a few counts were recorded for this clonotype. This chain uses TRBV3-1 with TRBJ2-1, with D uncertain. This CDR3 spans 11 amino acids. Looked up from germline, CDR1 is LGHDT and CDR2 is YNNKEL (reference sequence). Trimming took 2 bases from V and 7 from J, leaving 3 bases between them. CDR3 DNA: TGTGCCAGCAGCCAATTGAATGAGCAGTTCTTC. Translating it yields CASSQLNEQFF.

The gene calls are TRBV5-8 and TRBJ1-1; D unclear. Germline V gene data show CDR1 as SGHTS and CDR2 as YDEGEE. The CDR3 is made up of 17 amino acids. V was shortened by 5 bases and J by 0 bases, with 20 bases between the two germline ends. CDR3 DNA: TGTGCCAGCAGACGAATGGTTAGTGGGGTTGTGAACACTGAAGCTTTCTTT. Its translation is CASRRMVSGVVNTEAFF.

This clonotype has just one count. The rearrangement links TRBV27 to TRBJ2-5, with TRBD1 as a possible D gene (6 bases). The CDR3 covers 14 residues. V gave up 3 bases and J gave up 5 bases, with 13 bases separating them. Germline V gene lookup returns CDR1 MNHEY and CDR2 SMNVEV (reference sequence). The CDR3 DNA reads TGTGCCAGCAGTTTCTACGACAGGTTTGAGACCCAGTACTTC. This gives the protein CASSFYDRFETQYF.

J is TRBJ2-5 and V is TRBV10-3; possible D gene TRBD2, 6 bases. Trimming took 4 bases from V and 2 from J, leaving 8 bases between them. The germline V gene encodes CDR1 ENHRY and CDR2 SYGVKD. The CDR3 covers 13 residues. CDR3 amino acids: CAISGRGQETQYF. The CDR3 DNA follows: TGTGCCATCAGTGGACGGGGGCAAGAGACCCAGTACTTC.

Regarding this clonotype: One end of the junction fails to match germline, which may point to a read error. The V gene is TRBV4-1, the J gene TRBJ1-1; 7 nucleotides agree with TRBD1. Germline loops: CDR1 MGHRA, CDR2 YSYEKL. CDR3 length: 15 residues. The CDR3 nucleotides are TGCGCCAGCAGTCAAGCAAGGGGGCGGGGGACTGAAGCTTTCTTT. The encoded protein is CASSQARGRGTEAFF.

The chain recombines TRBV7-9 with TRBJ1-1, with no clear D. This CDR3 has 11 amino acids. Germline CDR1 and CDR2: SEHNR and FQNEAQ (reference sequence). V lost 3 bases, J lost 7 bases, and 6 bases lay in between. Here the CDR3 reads CASSLKIEAFF. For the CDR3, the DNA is TGTGCCAGCAGCTTGAAGATTGAAGCTTTCTTT.

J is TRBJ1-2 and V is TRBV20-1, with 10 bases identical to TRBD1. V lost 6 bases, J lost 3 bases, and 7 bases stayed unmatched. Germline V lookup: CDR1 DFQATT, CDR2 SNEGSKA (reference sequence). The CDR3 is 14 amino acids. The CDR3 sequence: CSATETGGDYGYTF. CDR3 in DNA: TGCAGTGCCACCGAGACAGGGGGCGACTATGGCTACACCTTC.

CDR3: CASSFQGPQETQYF. The CDR3, as DNA: TGTGCCAGCAGCTTCCAGGGTCCTCAAGAGACCCAGTACTTC. This rearrangement joins TRBV11-2 to TRBJ2-5; tentatively, D is TRBD1 (5 bases). This CDR3 has 14 residues. Trimming left V 3 bases short and J 2 bases short, with 10 bases between. Per the germline V gene, CDR1 is SGHAT and CDR2 is FQNNGV.

In nucleotides, the CDR3 is TGCGCCAGCAGCCAAGACCTCCGGTTGGGGACAGGGGTTTATTCACCCCTCCACTTT. Its translation: CASSQDLRLGTGVYSPLHF. The genes are TRBV4-3 and TRBJ1-6; 10 bases are a match to TRBD1. This CDR3 comprises 19 residues. Germline CDR1 LGHNA, CDR2 YSLEER. The V gene end was trimmed by 0 bases and the J gene end by 8 bases; junction bases not matched to a gene: 13.

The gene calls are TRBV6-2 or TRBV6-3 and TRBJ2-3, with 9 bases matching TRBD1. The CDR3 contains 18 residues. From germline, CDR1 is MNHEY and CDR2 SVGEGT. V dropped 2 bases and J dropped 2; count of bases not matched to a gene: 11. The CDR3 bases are TGTGCCAGCAGTTACCGCATCGGGACAGGGATAGTCACAGATACGCAGTATTTT. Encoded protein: CASSYRIGTGIVTDTQYF.

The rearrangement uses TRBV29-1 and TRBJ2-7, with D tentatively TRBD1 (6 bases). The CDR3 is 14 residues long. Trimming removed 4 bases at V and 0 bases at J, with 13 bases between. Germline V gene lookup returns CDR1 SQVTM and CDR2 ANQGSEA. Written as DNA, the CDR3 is TGCAGCGTTGGGGGGCTAGCTAGCTCCTACGAGCAGTACTTC. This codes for CSVGGLASSYEQYF.

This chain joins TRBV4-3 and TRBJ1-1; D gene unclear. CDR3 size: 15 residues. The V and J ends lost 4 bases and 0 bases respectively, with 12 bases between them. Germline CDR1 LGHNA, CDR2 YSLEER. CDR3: CASSPKTGMNTEAFF. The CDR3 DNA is TGCGCCAGCAGCCCAAAGACGGGAATGAACACTGAAGCTTTCTTT.

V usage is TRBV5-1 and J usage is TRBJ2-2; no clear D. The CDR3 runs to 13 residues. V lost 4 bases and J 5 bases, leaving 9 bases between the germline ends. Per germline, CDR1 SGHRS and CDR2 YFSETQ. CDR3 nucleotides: TGCGCCAGCAGCGCCGAATATACCGGGGAGCTGTTTTTT. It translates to CASSAEYTGELFF.

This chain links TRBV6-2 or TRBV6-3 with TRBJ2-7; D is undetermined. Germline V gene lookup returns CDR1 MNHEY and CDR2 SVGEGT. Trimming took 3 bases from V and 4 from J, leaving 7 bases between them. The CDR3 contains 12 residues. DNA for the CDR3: TGTGCCAGCAGTTATGGTCCGTACGAGCAGTACTTC. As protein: CASSYGPYEQYF.

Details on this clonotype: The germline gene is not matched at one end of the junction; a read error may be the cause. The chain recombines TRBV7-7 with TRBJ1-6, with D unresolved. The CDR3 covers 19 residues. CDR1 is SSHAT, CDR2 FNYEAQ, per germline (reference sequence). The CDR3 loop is CASSTRGGTESSYNSPLHF. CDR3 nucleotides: TGTGCTAGCAGCACGAGAGGTGGCACTGAAAGCTCCTATAATTCACCCCTCCACTTT.

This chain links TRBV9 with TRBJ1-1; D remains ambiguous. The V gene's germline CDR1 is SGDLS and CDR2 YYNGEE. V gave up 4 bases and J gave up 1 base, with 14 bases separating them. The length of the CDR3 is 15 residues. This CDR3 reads CASSPHPDENTEAFF. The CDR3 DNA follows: TGTGCCAGCAGCCCCCACCCAGACGAGAACACTGAAGCTTTCTTT.

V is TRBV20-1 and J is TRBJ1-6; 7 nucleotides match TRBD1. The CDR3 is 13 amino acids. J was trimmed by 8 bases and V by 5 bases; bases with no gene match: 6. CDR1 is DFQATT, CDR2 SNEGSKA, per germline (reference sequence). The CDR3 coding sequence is TGCAGTGCTTCCCGGCAGGGGGATTCACCCCTCCACTTT. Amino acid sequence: CSASRQGDSPLHF.

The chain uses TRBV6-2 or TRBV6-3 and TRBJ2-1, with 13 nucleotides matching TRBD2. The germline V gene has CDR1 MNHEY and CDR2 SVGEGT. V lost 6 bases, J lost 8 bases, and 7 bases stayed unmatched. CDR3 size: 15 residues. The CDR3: CASSSLAGGPYEQFF. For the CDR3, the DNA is TGTGCCAGCAGCTCACTAGCGGGGGGGCCTTATGAGCAGTTCTTC.

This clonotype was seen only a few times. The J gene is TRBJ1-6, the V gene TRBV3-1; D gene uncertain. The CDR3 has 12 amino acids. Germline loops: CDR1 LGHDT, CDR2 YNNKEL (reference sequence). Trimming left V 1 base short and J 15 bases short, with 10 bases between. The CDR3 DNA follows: TGTGCCAGCAGCCAAGGACCCTGGGGCCTCCACTTT. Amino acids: CASSQGPWGLHF.

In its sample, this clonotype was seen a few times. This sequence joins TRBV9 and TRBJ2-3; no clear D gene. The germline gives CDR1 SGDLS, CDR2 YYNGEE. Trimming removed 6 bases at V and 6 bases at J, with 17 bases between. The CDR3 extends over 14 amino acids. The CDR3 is CASTSEAFPDTQYF. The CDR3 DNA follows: TGTGCCAGCACCTCCGAGGCGTTTCCGGATACGCAGTATTTT.

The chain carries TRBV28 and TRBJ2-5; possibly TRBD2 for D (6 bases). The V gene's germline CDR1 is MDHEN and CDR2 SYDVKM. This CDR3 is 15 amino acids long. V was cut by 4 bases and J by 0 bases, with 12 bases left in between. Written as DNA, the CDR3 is TGTGCCAGCAGTTCGATAGCGGATAACCAAGAGACCCAGTACTTC. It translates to CASSSIADNQETQYF.